The rows below give T cell receptor beta chains drawn from one sample of a study of blood T cell repertoires in COVID-19. Clones were sequenced by immunoSEQ multiplex PCR, and TCRdb holds only the in-frame ones, with some missing. The data contain 150,000 to 200,000 clones, approximately 90% of them singletons. The sample comprised peripheral blood. Receptors originate from a human donor in a cohort sampled during active COVID-19. Both conserved end residues are part of each CDR3.

V gene	J gene	CDR3 protein
TRBV4-1	TRBJ1-3	CASSQDGVRGGSGNTIYF
TRBV6-7	TRBJ2-2	CASSYEDLGLAGENTGELFF
TRBV27	TRBJ2-3	CASSWGVLRDTQYF
TRBV7-8	TRBJ1-5	CASSLGRGQNQPQHF
TRBV5-4	TRBJ2-1	CASSLEEGTEQFF
TRBV5-5	TRBJ1-1	CASSLAWGRSTEAFF
TRBV5-1	TRBJ2-7	CASSRRRAYF
TRBV6-2/TRBV6-3	TRBJ1-1	CASSYSTGVANTEAFF
TRBV27	TRBJ2-7	CASSRLADAYEQYF
TRBV6-5	TRBJ2-1	CASSTVGAGGQFF
TRBV27	TRBJ1-4	CASSPGQGEGEKLFF
TRBV19	TRBJ2-5	CASSMRQSQETQYF
TRBV6-5	TRBJ1-1	CASSYSPGDTEAFF
TRBV7-2	TRBJ2-7	CASSLVSTRSPAAEQYF
TRBV29-1	TRBJ1-2	CSVAPTAYGYTF
TRBV3-1/TRBV3-2	TRBJ1-6	CASSQAGLPLHF
TRBV7-9	TRBJ2-1	CASSRPTGNEQFF
TRBV12-2	TRBJ2-5	CASRLATLAGWETQYF
TRBV21-1	TRBJ2-7	CASSKPSSYEQYF
TRBV29-1	TRBJ1-3	CSVESNGNTIYF
TRBV3-1/TRBV3-2	TRBJ1-5	CASSQGPGPLPQHF
TRBV7-9	TRBJ1-3	CASSEQGNTIYF
TRBV9	TRBJ2-7	CASSSGTLGAGVPSEQYF
TRBV6-2/TRBV6-3	TRBJ2-5	CASSTRVGGETQYF
TRBV5-4	TRBJ1-1	CASSPRNAEAFF
TRBV2	TRBJ2-1	CASSESRSYNEQFF
TRBV7-2	TRBJ2-5	CASSSGLAEETQYF
TRBV30	TRBJ1-1	CAWAGQVNTEAFF
TRBV5-4	TRBJ1-4	CASSPVPTNEKLFF
TRBV1	TRBJ2-1	CTSSPTCGIGYNEQFF
TRBV7-6	TRBJ1-4	CASSFNLLGATNEKLFF
TRBV19	TRBJ2-7	CASSGQLASYEQYF
TRBV19	TRBJ2-1	CASSRTSGGTNEQFF
TRBV29-1	TRBJ2-7	CSGGHFYEQYF
TRBV3-1/TRBV3-2	TRBJ2-6	CASSHPGQWDSGANVLTF
TRBV11-2	TRBJ2-3	CASSPHGTRTTLDTQYF
TRBV7-9	TRBJ1-1	CASSLGSYTEAFF
TRBV6-5	TRBJ2-7	CASSRGRGEQYF
TRBV3-1/TRBV3-2	TRBJ2-1	CASSQDLPRLDPSYNEQFF
TRBV29-1	TRBJ2-1	CSVELTSRLNNEQFF
TRBV7-2	TRBJ2-1	CASSHGQGTYNEQFF
TRBV27	TRBJ1-3	CASSLGGGHSGNTIYF
TRBV27	TRBJ1-4	CASSSRDSVGTNEKLFF
TRBV18	TRBJ2-7	CASSRGLAETYEQYF
TRBV2	TRBJ1-5	CASTPGQGNQPQHF
TRBV6-6	TRBJ2-6	CASSPPAGTSSGANVLTF
TRBV7-2	TRBJ1-2	CASSDRDRGPRNYGYTF
TRBV11-2	TRBJ2-2	CASSSTGGDTGELFF
TRBV18	TRBJ2-7	CASSVGGEQYF
TRBV3-1/TRBV3-2	TRBJ2-7	CASSAAGGLYEQYF